The present entry profiles one TCR beta chain with its context. Clones were read by immunoSEQ multiplex PCR, and TCRdb kept only the in-frame ones, dropping some. The sample yields about 2,100,000 clones, under 95% seen once. This sample was included in a study of shared clonotypes between healthy human individuals. As for the study in general: The study drew on a couple of women and three men aged 18 to 49 as donors.

CD8 cells classed as naive were CD45RO-negative and positively selected for CCR7, excluding terminally differentiated effector memory CD45RA+ cells. The CDR3 contains 13 residues. Between the trimmed V and J ends, which lost 1 base and 12 bases, there was a span of 12 bases. The germline V gene encodes CDR1 SGHVS and CDR2 FNYEAQ. This receptor was taken from a man between 18 and 29 years old in good health. Some clones in this sample may be carry-over from other donors' samples. The rearrangement links TRBV7-6 to TRBJ1-4; D call uncertain. Sequencing was performed on naive CD8+ T cells from PBMCs. CDR3 sequence (DNA): TGTGCCAGCAGCTTAGGACGGGTTGGGGAACTGTTTTTT. Residues: CASSLGRVGELFF.